Listed here are 10 T cell receptor beta chains from one sample, sequenced in a study of blood T cell repertoires in COVID-19. Produced via immunoSEQ multiplex PCR; TCRdb's table is partial and in-frame only. The sample records about 120,000 clones, roughly 77% being singletons. Sequencing was done on a sample of peripheral blood. Receptors originate from a man in his 60s with active or convalescent COVID-19.

The V gene is TRBV18, the J gene TRBJ1-3, with 8 bases matching TRBD1. This CDR3 is 15 amino acids long. Losses at the gene ends were 3 bases for V and 2 bases for J; bases not matched to a gene: 3. Germline values: CDR1 KGHSH, CDR2 LQKENI. Here the CDR3 reads CASSPGQGAGNTIYF. Here the CDR3 DNA reads TGTGCCAGCTCACCTGGACAGGGCGCTGGAAACACCATATATTTT. Complete variable domain (other parts from reference TRBV18 and TRBJ1-3): NAGVMQNPRHLVRRRGQEARLRCSPMKGHSHVYWYRQLPEEGLKFMVYLQKENIIDESGMPKERFSAEFPKEGPSILRIQQVVRGDSAAYFCASSPGQGAGNTIYFGEGSWLTVV.

Only a few counts were recorded for this clone. The chain employs TRBV20-1 and TRBJ1-4, with no clear D. Trimming took 1 base from V and 7 from J, leaving 4 bases between them. The germline V gene has CDR1 DFQATT and CDR2 SNEGSKA (reference sequence). The CDR3 runs 11 residues. CDR3 protein: CSARVIEKLFF. CDR3 DNA sequence: TGCAGTGCTAGAGTCATTGAAAAACTGTTTTTT.

This clone came up once. V gene TRBV2 combines with J gene TRBJ1-2, with D unclear. Germline CDR1 is SNHLY and CDR2 is FYNNEI. This CDR3 is built from 12 residues. The V end lost 3 bases, the J end lost 3 bases, and 5 bases lay between the germline ends. CDR3 DNA sequence: TGTGCCAGCAGTGATCGGGACTATGGCTACACCTTC. This translates into CASSDRDYGYTF.

The chain joins TRBV5-5 to TRBJ1-2, with D maybe TRBD1 (5 bases). Germline CDR1 is SGHKS and CDR2 is YYEKEE (reference sequence). The CDR3 is 13 amino acids. Deletions cut 2 bases from V and 6 bases from J, with 11 bases between. The CDR3 nucleotides are TGTGCCAGCAGCTTAGCGGGGGTCGATGGCTACACCTTC. Residues: CASSLAGVDGYTF.

The chain combines TRBV3-1 (or the pseudogene TRBV3-2) with TRBJ2-7; D is possibly TRBD1 (5 bases). Germline CDR1 LGHDT, CDR2 YNNKEL (reference sequence). Deletions cut 1 base from V and 9 bases from J, with 10 bases between. This CDR3 comprises 12 residues. The CDR3 loop reads CASSQGREGQYF. CDR3 coding DNA: TGTGCCAGCAGCCAAGGCAGGGAAGGGCAGTACTTC.

Written as DNA, the CDR3 is TGTGCCAGCAGCGTAGCGGGGACAGGGGACACCTACGAGCAGTACTTC. This translates into CASSVAGTGDTYEQYF. This rearrangement joins TRBV9 to TRBJ2-7; TRBD1 matches 10 bases. V shed 0 bases, J shed 2 bases, and the junction held 5 bases outside the gene matches. CDR3 size: 16 residues. Germline V gene sequence: CDR1 SGDLS, CDR2 YYNGEE.

The rearrangement uses TRBV5-4 and TRBJ2-1; 10 positions agree with TRBD2. The CDR3 sequence is 14 residues long. V lost 7 bases to trimming and J lost 5 bases; unmatched junction nucleotides: 6. In germline, CDR1 is SGHNT, CDR2 YYREEE (reference sequence). CDR3 amino acids: CASQGLAADNEQFF. CDR3 nucleotide sequence: TGTGCCAGCCAAGGACTAGCGGCTGACAATGAGCAGTTCTTC. Full variable domain (rest looked up from reference TRBV5-4 and TRBJ2-1): ETGVTQSPTHLIKTRGQQVTLRCSSQSGHNTVSWYQQALGQGPQFIFQYYREEENGRGNFPPRFSGLQFPNYSSELNVNALELDDSALYLCASQGLAADNEQFFGPGTRLTVL.

V is TRBV23-1 and J is TRBJ1-5; no definite D call. TRBV23-1 qualifies as an ORF whose function is uncertain. This CDR3 comprises 13 residues. Trimming took 4 bases from V and 7 from J, leaving 11 bases between them. In nucleotides, the CDR3 is TGCGCCAGCAGTCCGGCTCTGGGCCAGCCCCAGCATTTT. Residues: CASSPALGQPQHF.

This clone showed up just once. The V and J genes are TRBV7-8 and TRBJ2-2; 15 nucleotides line up with TRBD2. In germline, CDR1 is SGHVS, CDR2 FQNEAQ. The CDR3 is 20 residues long. V shed 0 bases, J shed 0 bases, and the junction held 5 bases outside the gene matches. The CDR3 DNA reads TGTGCCAGCAGCTTAGCGCGGGGGACTAGCGGGAGGTCGAACACCGGGGAGCTGTTTTTT. Translated: CASSLARGTSGRSNTGELFF.

Comments on this clone: Additional DNA sequences in this sample encode the identical CDR3. This rearrangement joins TRBV3-1 (or the pseudogene TRBV3-2) to TRBJ2-1, with a possible D match to TRBD2 (5 bases). CDR3 length equals 15 residues. V gave up 1 base and J gave up 10 bases, with 17 bases separating them. Per the germline V gene, CDR1 is LGHDT and CDR2 is YNNKEL (reference sequence). The CDR3 DNA reads TGTGCCAGCAGCCAAGTTCGGGCTAGCTTGGCCGAGCAGTTCTTC. As protein: CASSQVRASLAEQFF.